Sequencing of this T cell receptor (beta chain) was carried out in a study of CD8 T cells in Susac syndrome. Whole-study findings and limits: As acknowledged by the study, its TCR sequencing and HLA analysis included a relatively small number of individuals.

Concerning this clonotype: Its antigen is not known.

Random hexamers primed reverse transcription of about 0.45 to 1 ug RNA. It was immunoSEQ multiplex PCR that amplified TCR beta CDR3 across 54 Vbeta and 13 Jbeta. TCRdb re-derived calls from the immunoSEQ multiplex PCR reads in MiXCR, one entry per CDR3 protein. The data show under 200,000 distinct CDR3 sequences, about 95% seen once. TCR beta sequencing was performed on blood CD8+ and CD4+ T cells. Bulk CD8+ and CD4+ cells came from magnetic negative isolation; CD8+ TEMRA by FACS. Germline V gives CDR1 SNHLY, CDR2 FYNNEI. CDR3 length: 12 residues. Sequencing used CD4+ T cells from PBMCs. The V and J genes are TRBV2 and TRBJ1-2; D may be TRBD1 (6 bases). The TCR originated in a human donor in good health. The CDR3 loop is CASDGGADGYTF. CDR3 nucleotide sequence: TGTGCTAGTGATGGGGGCGCAGACGGCTACACCTTC.